A selection of T cell receptor beta chains follows, all from one sample in a study of blood T cell repertoires in COVID-19. Using immunoSEQ multiplex PCR, the repertoire was profiled, and TCRdb retains in-frame clones only, with some absent. This sample yields about 140,000 clones, of which around 82% are seen a single time; more than 4% belongs to the top ten. Sequencing was done on a sample of peripheral blood. Receptors originate from a woman between 45 and 65 years old with acute or convalescent COVID-19. Each CDR3 is given with its conserved first and last residue. A D gene is named only where the DNA matches it firmly. Size is omitted from some rows. Given values are once, few, many or a class for expanded clones.

V: TRBV4-3
D: TRBD1
J: TRBJ2-7
size: NA
CDR3: CASSRGQGRYEQYF
DNA: TGCGCCAGCAGCCGCGGACAGGGAAGGTACGAGCAGTACTTC

V: TRBV25-1
D: NA
J: TRBJ1-1
size: NA
CDR3: CASSELDKHTEAFF
DNA: TGTGCCAGCAGTGAATTGGACAAACACACTGAAGCTTTCTTT

V: TRBV20-1
D: TRBD2
J: TRBJ2-1
size: NA
CDR3: CTPKRGNEQFF
DNA: TGCACTCCAAAGCGGGGCAATGAGCAGTTCTTC

V: TRBV5-4
D: NA
J: TRBJ2-3
size: NA
CDR3: CASSPAQLRVTDTQYF
DNA: TGTGCCAGCAGCCCAGCACAATTGCGGGTCACAGATACGCAGTATTTT

V: TRBV5-1
D: TRBD2
J: TRBJ2-5
size: few
CDR3: CASIRTSGGQETQYF
DNA: TGCGCCAGCATCCGGACTAGCGGGGGGCAAGAGACCCAGTACTTC

V: TRBV5-8
D: NA
J: TRBJ2-2
size: NA
CDR3: CASSRSLAGELFF
DNA: TGTGCCAGCAGCCGAAGCCTTGCCGGGGAGCTGTTTTTT

V: TRBV5-6
D: NA
J: TRBJ1-1
size: NA
CDR3: CASSFLRSGAFF
DNA: TGTGCCAGCAGCTTTCTGCGGAGCGGGGCTTTCTTT

V: TRBV29-1
D: TRBD2
J: TRBJ2-7
size: NA
CDR3: CSALSPGGYEQYF
DNA: TGCAGCGCCTTAAGTCCGGGAGGCTACGAGCAGTACTTC

V: TRBV28
D: TRBD1
J: TRBJ1-4
size: NA
CDR3: CASSGRQGAWEKLFF
DNA: TGTGCCAGCAGTGGCCGACAGGGGGCTTGGGAAAAACTGTTTTTT

V: TRBV12-3/TRBV12-4
D: TRBD1
J: TRBJ2-7
size: NA
CDR3: CASRRDSSYEQYF
DNA: TGTGCCAGCAGAAGGGACAGTTCCTACGAGCAGTACTTC

V: TRBV6-5
D: NA
J: TRBJ1-5
size: NA
CDR3: CASSRTVSNQPQHF
DNA: TGTGCCAGCAGTCGGACAGTTAGCAATCAGCCCCAGCATTTT

V: TRBV5-6
D: NA
J: TRBJ2-1
size: NA
CDR3: CASSRTSYEQFF
DNA: TGTGCCAGCAGCCGAACTAGCTATGAGCAGTTCTTC

V: TRBV27
D: TRBD1
J: TRBJ2-7
size: few
CDR3: CASSPDRVGYEQYF
DNA: TGTGCCAGCAGTCCGGACAGGGTAGGCTACGAGCAGTACTTC

V: TRBV7-9
D: TRBD2
J: TRBJ2-2
size: NA
CDR3: CASSLPGLAGGPTGELFF
DNA: TGTGCCAGCAGCTTACCGGGACTAGCGGGGGGGCCGACCGGGGAGCTGTTTTTT

V: TRBV9
D: NA
J: TRBJ1-3
size: NA
CDR3: CASSVADLENTIYF
DNA: TGTGCCAGCAGCGTTGCGGATCTGGAAAACACCATATATTTT

V: TRBV5-1
D: NA
J: TRBJ2-1
size: once
CDR3: CASSFRNNEQFF
DNA: TGCGCCAGCAGCTTTCGTAACAATGAGCAGTTCTTC

V: TRBV13
D: NA
J: TRBJ2-1
size: NA
CDR3: CASSLAGSSYNEQFF
DNA: TGTGCCAGCAGCTTAGCCGGGAGCTCCTACAATGAGCAGTTCTTC

V: TRBV19
D: TRBD2
J: TRBJ2-1
size: NA
CDR3: CASSFTLAGAYNEQFF
DNA: TGTGCCAGTAGTTTCACCCTAGCGGGGGCCTACAATGAGCAGTTCTTC

V: TRBV7-3
D: NA
J: TRBJ1-5
size: NA
CDR3: CASSQGASQPQHF
DNA: TGTGCCAGCAGCCAGGGCGCGAGTCAGCCCCAGCATTTT

V: TRBV5-1
D: NA
J: TRBJ1-1
size: NA
CDR3: CASSYAGNPEAFF
DNA: TGCGCCAGCAGCTATGCAGGAAACCCTGAAGCTTTCTTT

V: TRBV9
D: NA
J: TRBJ1-1
size: NA
CDR3: CASSVEQNTEAFF
DNA: TGTGCCAGCAGCGTAGAACAGAACACTGAAGCTTTCTTT

V: TRBV19
D: TRBD1
J: TRBJ1-1
size: NA
CDR3: CASGTVNTEAFF
DNA: TGTGCCAGTGGGACAGTGAACACTGAAGCTTTCTTT

V: TRBV11-1
D: NA
J: TRBJ1-6
size: NA
CDR3: CASRMGGSHSPLHF
DNA: TGTGCCAGCAGAATGGGGGGGTCTCATTCACCCCTCCACTTT

V: TRBV6-5
D: TRBD2
J: TRBJ2-1
size: NA
CDR3: CASSPKGLKNNEQFF
DNA: TGTGCCAGCAGTCCAAAGGGACTAAAAAACAATGAGCAGTTCTTC

V: TRBV6-5
D: NA
J: TRBJ1-2
size: NA
CDR3: CASSSDSLDSYGYTF
DNA: TGTGCCAGCAGTTCCGATTCATTGGACAGCTATGGCTACACCTTC

V: TRBV6-5
D: NA
J: TRBJ1-2
size: NA
CDR3: CASSRRQVNYGYTF
DNA: TGTGCCAGCAGCCGTCGACAGGTTAACTATGGCTACACCTTC

V: TRBV30
D: NA
J: TRBJ2-5
size: NA
CDR3: CAWSVMTGGEETQYF
DNA: TGTGCCTGGAGTGTAATGACAGGCGGAGAAGAGACCCAGTACTTC

V: TRBV3-1/TRBV3-2
D: NA
J: TRBJ1-5
size: NA
CDR3: CASSPNSNQPQHF
DNA: TGTGCCAGCAGCCCCAATAGCAATCAGCCCCAGCATTTT

V: TRBV3-1/TRBV3-2
D: NA
J: TRBJ1-2
size: NA
CDR3: CASSQQGYYGYTF
DNA: TGTGCCAGCAGCCAACAGGGGTACTATGGCTACACCTTC

V: TRBV11-2
D: TRBD1
J: TRBJ1-1
size: NA
CDR3: CASSWTGANTEAFF
DNA: TGTGCCAGCAGCTGGACAGGGGCGAACACTGAAGCTTTCTTT

V: TRBV28
D: TRBD2
J: TRBJ2-1
size: NA
CDR3: CASTGGLYNEQFF
DNA: TGTGCCAGCACGGGGGGGCTCTACAATGAGCAGTTCTTC

V: TRBV5-8
D: TRBD1
J: TRBJ1-5
size: NA
CDR3: CASSFGTGHNQPQHF
DNA: TGTGCCAGCAGCTTTGGGACAGGCCATAATCAGCCCCAGCATTTT

V: TRBV9
D: NA
J: TRBJ1-6
size: NA
CDR3: CASSASWTAPSPLHF
DNA: TGTGCCAGCAGCGCGAGCTGGACAGCGCCGTCACCCCTCCACTTT

V: TRBV11-2
D: NA
J: TRBJ1-5
size: NA
CDR3: CASSWGPTNQPQHF
DNA: TGTGCCAGCAGCTGGGGGCCGACTAATCAGCCCCAGCATTTT

V: TRBV6-2/TRBV6-3
D: TRBD2
J: TRBJ2-7
size: NA
CDR3: CASSYSLEAGYEQYF
DNA: TGTGCCAGCAGTTACTCCCTGGAAGCGGGGTACGAGCAGTACTTC

V: TRBV5-5
D: NA
J: TRBJ1-4
size: NA
CDR3: CASSARLQGPNEKLFF
DNA: TGTGCCAGCAGCGCCAGGCTACAGGGTCCCAATGAAAAACTGTTTTTT

V: TRBV7-9
D: TRBD1
J: TRBJ1-1
size: NA
CDR3: CASSAGGYTEAFF
DNA: TGTGCCAGCAGCGCAGGGGGCTACACTGAAGCTTTCTTT

V: TRBV2
D: TRBD2
J: TRBJ2-3
size: few
CDR3: CATGTSADTQYF
DNA: TGTGCCACTGGGACTAGCGCAGATACGCAGTATTTT

V: TRBV6-5
D: TRBD1
J: TRBJ1-6
size: NA
CDR3: CASVQGVSYNSPLHF
DNA: TGTGCCAGCGTACAGGGGGTATCCTATAATTCACCCCTCCACTTT

V: TRBV18
D: NA
J: TRBJ1-1
size: few
CDR3: CASSPPGGNTEAFF
DNA: TGTGCCAGCTCACCACCGGGGGGGAACACTGAAGCTTTCTTT

V: TRBV10-3
D: TRBD2
J: TRBJ2-7
size: NA
CDR3: CAIRETSGGAYEQYF
DNA: TGTGCCATCAGGGAAACTAGCGGGGGGGCGTACGAGCAGTACTTC

V: TRBV5-1
D: NA
J: TRBJ1-2
size: NA
CDR3: CASSDGLDYGYTF
DNA: TGCGCCAGCAGCGACGGACTCGACTATGGCTACACCTTC

V: TRBV3-1/TRBV3-2
D: NA
J: TRBJ2-5
size: NA
CDR3: CASSQDRQETQYF
DNA: TGTGCCAGCAGCCAAGATAGACAGGAGACCCAGTACTTC

V: TRBV7-3
D: NA
J: TRBJ2-1
size: few
CDR3: CASSSLTVLDEQFF
DNA: TGTGCCAGCAGCTCTCTGACAGTCCTCGATGAGCAGTTCTTC

V: TRBV27
D: TRBD2
J: TRBJ2-6
size: NA
CDR3: CASGLVLSSGANVLTF
DNA: TGTGCCAGCGGACTAGTCCTGTCCTCTGGGGCCAACGTCCTGACTTTC

V: TRBV29-1
D: NA
J: TRBJ1-2
size: NA
CDR3: CSVENNQGSLTF
DNA: TGCAGCGTTGAAAATAATCAGGGGTCATTAACCTTC

V: TRBV5-1
D: NA
J: TRBJ2-1
size: NA
CDR3: CASSLAASGSYNEQFF
DNA: TGCGCCAGCAGCTTGGCGGCCTCGGGAAGCTACAATGAGCAGTTCTTC

V: TRBV28
D: TRBD1
J: TRBJ1-2
size: NA
CDR3: CASSTTNRGLGGYTF
DNA: TGTGCCAGCAGTACCACAAACAGGGGTCTGGGCGGCTACACCTTC

V: TRBV30
D: NA
J: TRBJ1-3
size: NA
CDR3: CAWSGAAGNTIYF
DNA: TGTGCCTGGAGTGGGGCAGCTGGAAACACCATATATTTT